This entry concerns a single T cell receptor beta chain. The record originates from a study of blood T cell repertoires in COVID-19. Study background: PBMCs, B-cell-depleted T cells, or T cells provided the cDNA or gDNA that made up the material.

Assay used: immunoSEQ multiplex PCR; TCRdb lists only in-frame clones, some missing. The profile shows around 250,000 clones, 90% to 95% of them singletons. Per germline, CDR1 LNHDA and CDR2 SQIVND (reference sequence). The CDR3 totals 14 residues. J lost 11 bases, V lost 8 bases, and 7 bases had no gene match. Everyone who took part was roughly 18 to 89 years old, and they came from about 25 US areas. Researchers sorted participants into cohorts using their self-reported clinical history. The rearrangement uses TRBV19 and TRBJ1-6; the match to TRBD1 covers 12 bases. This clonotype was obtained from a human donor in a cohort exposed to, infected with or recovered from COVID-19 (not recorded which). The donor label of this sample is uncertain. Sequencing used PBMCs or T cells enriched from blood (not recorded which). CDR3 amino acids: CASRKGQGAAPLHF. The CDR3, as DNA: TGTGCCAGTCGGAAGGGACAGGGGGCGGCACCCCTCCACTTT.